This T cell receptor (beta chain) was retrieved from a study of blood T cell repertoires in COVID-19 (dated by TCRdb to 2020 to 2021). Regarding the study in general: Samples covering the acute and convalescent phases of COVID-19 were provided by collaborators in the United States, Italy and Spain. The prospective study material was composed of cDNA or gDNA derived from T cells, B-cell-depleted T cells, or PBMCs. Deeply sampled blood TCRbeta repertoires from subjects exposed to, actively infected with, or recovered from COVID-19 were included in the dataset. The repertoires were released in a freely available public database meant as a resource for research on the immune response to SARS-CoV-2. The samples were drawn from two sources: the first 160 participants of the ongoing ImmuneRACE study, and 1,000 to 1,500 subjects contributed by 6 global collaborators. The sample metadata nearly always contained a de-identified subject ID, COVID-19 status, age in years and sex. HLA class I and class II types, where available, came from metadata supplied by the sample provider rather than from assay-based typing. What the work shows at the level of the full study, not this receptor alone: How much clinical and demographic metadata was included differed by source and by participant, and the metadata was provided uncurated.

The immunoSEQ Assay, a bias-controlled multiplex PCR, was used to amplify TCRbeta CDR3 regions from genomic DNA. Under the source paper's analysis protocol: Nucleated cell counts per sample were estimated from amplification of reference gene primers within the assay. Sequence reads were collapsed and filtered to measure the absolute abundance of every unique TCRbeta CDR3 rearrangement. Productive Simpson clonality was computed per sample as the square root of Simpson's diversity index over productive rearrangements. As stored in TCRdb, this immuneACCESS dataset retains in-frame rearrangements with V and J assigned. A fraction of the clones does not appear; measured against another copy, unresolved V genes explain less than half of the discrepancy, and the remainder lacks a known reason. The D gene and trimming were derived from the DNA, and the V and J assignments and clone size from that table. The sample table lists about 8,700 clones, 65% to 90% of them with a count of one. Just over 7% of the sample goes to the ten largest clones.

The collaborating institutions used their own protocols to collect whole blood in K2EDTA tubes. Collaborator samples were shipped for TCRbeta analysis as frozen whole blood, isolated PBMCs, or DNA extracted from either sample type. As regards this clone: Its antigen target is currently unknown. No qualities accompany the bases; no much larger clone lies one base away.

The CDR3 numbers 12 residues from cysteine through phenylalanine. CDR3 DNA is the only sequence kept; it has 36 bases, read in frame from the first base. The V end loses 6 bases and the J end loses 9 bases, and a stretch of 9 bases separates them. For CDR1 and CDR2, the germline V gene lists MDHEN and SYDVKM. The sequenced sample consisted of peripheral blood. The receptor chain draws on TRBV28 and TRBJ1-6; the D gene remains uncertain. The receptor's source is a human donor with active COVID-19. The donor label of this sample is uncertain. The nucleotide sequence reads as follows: TGTGCCAGCAGCCCTCACGGTTCACCCCTCCACTTT. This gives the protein CASSPHGSPLHF.